A single sample is the source of the 6 T cell receptor beta chains below, sequenced in a study of shared clonotypes between healthy human individuals. Repertoires were generated with immunoSEQ multiplex PCR, while TCRdb's copy carries only in-frame clones and drops some. The sample contains roughly 2.2 million clones, over 85% of which appear only once. Sequencing was carried out using naive CD4+ T cells from PBMCs. Noted subset: CD45RA+ positively selected. Receptors originate from a man younger than 30 in good health. Some clones in this sample may be carry-over from other donors' samples.

The rearrangement uses TRBV5-1 and TRBJ2-1; a weak D match, TRBD1 (6 bases). Germline-derived CDR1 and CDR2 are SGHRS and YFSETQ. The CDR3 extends over 12 amino acids. Trimming removed 5 bases from V and 5 bases from J, with 8 bases in between. The CDR3 DNA reads TGCGCCAGCAGGGACAGCAACAATGAGCAGTTCTTC. Its protein product is CASRDSNNEQFF. Together with reference TRBV5-1 and TRBJ2-1, the CDR3 gives the full variable domain: KAGVTQTPRYLIKTRGQQVTLSCSPISGHRSVSWYQQTPGQGLQFLFEYFSETQRNKGNFPGRFSGRQFSNSRSEMNVSTLELGDSALYLCASRDSNNEQFFGPGTRLTVL.

The chain joins TRBV6-6 to TRBJ1-1; perhaps TRBD1 as D (5 bases). Germline V gene sequence: CDR1 MNHNY, CDR2 SVGAGI (reference sequence). The V end lost 7 bases, the J end lost 1 base, and 13 bases lay between the germline ends. The CDR3 has 14 residues. The CDR3 here is CASNVGGWNTEAFF. DNA for the CDR3: TGTGCCAGCAATGTGGGGGGGTGGAACACTGAAGCTTTCTTT.

This clone showed up just once. Other nucleotide sequences in the sample specify the same CDR3. This chain joins TRBV27 and TRBJ2-3; 11 bases map to TRBD2. V lost 5 bases and J lost 0; bases outside the gene matches: 4. The CDR3 covers 16 residues. Germline V gives CDR1 MNHEY, CDR2 SMNVEV (reference sequence). DNA of the CDR3: TGTGCCAGCAGTCCGGGACTAGCGGCTAGCACAGATACGCAGTATTTT. Amino acid sequence: CASSPGLAASTDTQYF.

The CDR3 reads CASSSHGTDTQYF. DNA for the CDR3: TGTGCCAGCAGTTCCCACGGGACAGATACGCAGTATTTT. The genes are TRBV28 and TRBJ2-3; D unresolved. V shed 4 bases and J shed 3 bases, with 8 bases lying between them. Germline V gene data show CDR1 as MDHEN and CDR2 as SYDVKM. The CDR3 is 13 residues long.

Remarks on this clone: Other DNA sequences in this sample translate to the same CDR3. This rearrangement joins TRBV6-5 to TRBJ1-2; D gene uncertain. Per the germline V gene, CDR1 is MNHEY and CDR2 is SVGAGI. V dropped 6 bases and J dropped 5 bases, with 7 bases sitting between them. This CDR3 has 11 amino acids. CDR3 sequence: CASRADYGYTF. CDR3 sequence (DNA): TGTGCCAGCAGGGCCGATTATGGCTACACCTTC.

The gene calls are TRBV29-1 and TRBJ2-2; the match to TRBD2 covers 8 bases. Trimming took 5 bases from V and 0 from J; bases not matched to a gene: 5. CDR1 SQVTM and CDR2 ANQGSEA come from the germline V gene. CDR3 length equals 15 residues. CDR3 protein: CSVKALAANTGELFF. As DNA, the CDR3 is TGCAGCGTTAAGGCACTAGCGGCGAACACCGGGGAGCTGTTTTTT.